One and the same sample provided the 17 T cell receptor beta chains below, sequenced in a study of blood T cell repertoires in COVID-19. Some clones are missing from TCRdb's copy, which holds only in-frame ones; the method was immunoSEQ multiplex PCR. The table shows approximately 250,000 clones, with about 82% occurring only once. Sample: peripheral blood. Receptors were obtained from an older woman with active or convalescent COVID-19.

The genes are TRBV5-1 and TRBJ2-2; 8 bases line up with TRBD1. From germline, CDR1 is SGHRS and CDR2 YFSETQ. With 0 bases clipped from V and 6 bases from J, the junction kept 4 bases outside the gene matches. The CDR3 has 15 residues. CDR3 residues: CASSLAGQGSGELFF. DNA for the CDR3: TGCGCCAGCAGCTTGGCCGGACAGGGTTCCGGGGAGCTGTTTTTT. The full variable domain, completed using reference TRBV5-1 and TRBJ2-2, is KAGVTQTPRYLIKTRGQQVTLSCSPISGHRSVSWYQQTPGQGLQFLFEYFSETQRNKGNFPGRFSGRQFSNSRSEMNVSTLELGDSALYLCASSLAGQGSGELFFGEGSRLTVL.

This clone has just a few counts. This chain uses TRBV7-9 with TRBJ2-1, with 10 bases aligning to TRBD2. Trimming at V came to 5 bases and at J to 2 bases, leaving 3 bases not matched to a gene. Looked up from germline, CDR1 is SEHNR and CDR2 is FQNEAQ (reference sequence). This CDR3 comprises 15 residues. The CDR3 sequence: CASSRLAGAYNEQFF. CDR3 nucleotide sequence: TGTGCCAGCAGCCGTCTAGCGGGAGCCTACAATGAGCAGTTCTTC.

The rearrangement joins TRBV5-6 to TRBJ2-4; tentatively, D is TRBD2 (5 bases). The CDR3 is 16 residues long. Germline assignment: CDR1 SGHDT and CDR2 YYEEEE. The ends were cut back, 1 base at V and 1 base at J, with 12 bases in the middle. CDR3 amino acids: CASSLILEVAKNIQYF. CDR3 sequence (DNA): TGTGCCAGCAGCTTGATCCTGGAGGTGGCCAAAAACATTCAGTACTTC.

In its sample, this clone was seen many times. The genes are TRBV19 and TRBJ1-4; TRBD1 is a possible D gene (5 bases). V dropped 8 bases and J dropped 0 bases, with 13 bases sitting between them. From germline, CDR1 is LNHDA and CDR2 SQIVND (reference sequence). The CDR3 is 15 amino acids. CDR3 region: CASRQRGATNEKLFF. The CDR3 DNA is TGTGCCAGTCGTCAAAGGGGTGCAACTAATGAAAAACTGTTTTTT.

This chain uses TRBV7-6 with TRBJ2-1; 12 bases agree with TRBD1. Trimming cost V 5 bases and J 7 bases; bases outside gene matches: 12. Germline lookup yields CDR1 SGHVS and CDR2 FNYEAQ. This CDR3 contains 17 residues. The chain's CDR3 is CASSIYTGTGGNNEQFF. DNA of the CDR3: TGTGCCAGCAGCATTTATACCGGGACAGGGGGCAATAATGAGCAGTTCTTC.

In its sample, this clone was seen once. V and J are TRBV5-1 and TRBJ1-1; 7 nucleotides line up with TRBD1. Losses at the gene ends were 2 bases for V and 7 bases for J; bases not matched to a gene: 5. The CDR3 loop spans 13 amino acids. Looked up from germline, CDR1 is SGHRS and CDR2 is YFSETQ. This chain's CDR3 is CASSLYRDSEAFF. The DNA for the CDR3 is TGCGCCAGCAGCTTATACCGGGACAGTGAAGCTTTCTTT.

This clone was observed at least ten times. The chain recombines TRBV6-5 with TRBJ2-1, with D unresolved. The CDR3 extends over 15 amino acids. V lost 2 bases and J lost 2, with 10 bases in between. CDR1 and CDR2 from the germline V gene are MNHEY and SVGAGI. The CDR3 is CASSYGQEPYNEQFF. DNA for the CDR3: TGTGCCAGCAGTTACGGGCAGGAACCCTACAATGAGCAGTTCTTC.

The gene calls are TRBV18 and TRBJ2-5; D unclear. The CDR3 has 12 residues. Trimming removed 3 bases at V and 4 bases at J, with 6 bases between. CDR1 is KGHSH, CDR2 LQKENI, per germline. This CDR3 is CASSPFRETQYF. The CDR3 bases are TGTGCCAGCTCACCGTTTCGAGAGACCCAGTACTTC.

The V call is TRBV7-3, the J call TRBJ1-1, with 8 bases that match TRBD1. With V trimmed by 5 bases and J by 6 bases, 8 bases remained unmatched. Per the germline V gene, CDR1 is SGHTA and CDR2 is FQGTGA. CDR3 length equals 14 residues. For the CDR3, the DNA is TGTGCCAGCAGCCGTGGACAGGGTTTATCTGAAGCTTTCTTT. Translated, it gives CASSRGQGLSEAFF.

To note about this clone: Other DNA variants within this sample encode the same CDR3. V usage is TRBV9 and J usage is TRBJ2-2; perhaps TRBD2 as D (5 bases). The germline V gene encodes CDR1 SGDLS and CDR2 YYNGEE. This CDR3 is 15 amino acids long. The V and J ends lost 1 base and 2 bases respectively, with 9 bases between them. The CDR3 sequence: CASSVTSGNTGELFF. As DNA, the CDR3 is TGTGCCAGCAGCGTAACTTCGGGAAACACCGGGGAGCTGTTTTTT.

The CDR3 bases are TGTGCCAGCAGTCGGGACACCCAAGAGACCCAGTACTTC. This sequence encodes CASSRDTQETQYF. V and J are TRBV6-5 and TRBJ2-5, with D possibly being TRBD1 (6 bases). CDR1 and CDR2 from the germline V gene are MNHEY and SVGAGI. V was clipped by 5 bases and J by 1 base, with 8 bases between them. This CDR3 has 13 amino acids.

This clone was seen more than once but under ten times. The J gene is TRBJ2-7, the V gene TRBV2; unclear D gene. The CDR3 length is 14 residues. V was cut by 3 bases and J by 3 bases, with 12 bases left in between. Per germline, CDR1 SNHLY and CDR2 FYNNEI. The CDR3 DNA sequence: TGTGCCAGCAGTGAGAAACCAAGACTCTACGAGCAGTACTTC. Its protein is CASSEKPRLYEQYF.

V and J are TRBV5-1 and TRBJ1-3, with 7 bases matching TRBD1. CDR1 is SGHRS and CDR2 is YFSETQ in the germline V gene. V dropped 0 bases and J dropped 0; count of bases not matched to a gene: 6. There are 17 residues in the CDR3. The CDR3 loop is CASSLVGTDFSGNTIYF. The CDR3 DNA reads TGCGCCAGCAGCTTGGTCGGGACAGACTTCTCTGGAAACACCATATATTTT.

V and J are TRBV10-3 and TRBJ2-3; D is possibly TRBD2 (5 bases). The CDR3 runs 14 residues. Germline CDR1 ENHRY, CDR2 SYGVKD. V gave up 2 bases and J gave up 3 bases, with 9 bases separating them. The CDR3, as DNA: TGTGCCATCAGTGAGACCTTAGCGACAGATACGCAGTATTTT. As protein: CAISETLATDTQYF.

The chain links TRBV7-2 to TRBJ2-7, with 8 bases that match TRBD2. Germline CDR1 SGHTA, CDR2 FQGNSA. Unmatched junction bases numbered 8, after V lost 4 bases and J lost 3 bases. The CDR3 totals 15 residues. This CDR3 is CASSSGAGVFYEQYV. CDR3 bases: TGTGCCAGCAGCTCCGGAGCGGGGGTCTTCTACGAGCAGTACGTC.

In DNA, the CDR3 is TGTGCCAGCAAGTCGGGGCGGGATTACTACGAGCAGTACTTC. Residues: CASKSGRDYYEQYF. V usage is TRBV6-5 and J usage is TRBJ2-7; tentatively, D is TRBD2 (6 bases). Germline V gene sequence: CDR1 MNHEY, CDR2 SVGAGI. Between the trimmed V and J ends, which lost 7 bases and 3 bases, there was a span of 16 bases. The CDR3 spans 14 residues.

The CDR3 here is CASRPVLGSTDTQYF. Here the CDR3 DNA reads TGTGCCAGCAGGCCCGTCCTTGGCAGCACAGATACGCAGTATTTT. This chain joins TRBV2 and TRBJ2-3; D unclear. Germline CDR1 reads SNHLY; CDR2 reads FYNNEI. V dropped 6 bases and J dropped 0 bases, with 13 bases sitting between them. The CDR3 extends over 15 amino acids. Drawing the rest from reference TRBV2 and TRBJ2-3, the complete variable domain is EPEVTQTPSHQVTQMGQEVILRCVPISNHLYFYWYRQILGQKVEFLVSFYNNEISEKSEIFDDQFSVERPDGSNFTLKIRSTKLEDSAMYFCASRPVLGSTDTQYFGPGTRLTVL.